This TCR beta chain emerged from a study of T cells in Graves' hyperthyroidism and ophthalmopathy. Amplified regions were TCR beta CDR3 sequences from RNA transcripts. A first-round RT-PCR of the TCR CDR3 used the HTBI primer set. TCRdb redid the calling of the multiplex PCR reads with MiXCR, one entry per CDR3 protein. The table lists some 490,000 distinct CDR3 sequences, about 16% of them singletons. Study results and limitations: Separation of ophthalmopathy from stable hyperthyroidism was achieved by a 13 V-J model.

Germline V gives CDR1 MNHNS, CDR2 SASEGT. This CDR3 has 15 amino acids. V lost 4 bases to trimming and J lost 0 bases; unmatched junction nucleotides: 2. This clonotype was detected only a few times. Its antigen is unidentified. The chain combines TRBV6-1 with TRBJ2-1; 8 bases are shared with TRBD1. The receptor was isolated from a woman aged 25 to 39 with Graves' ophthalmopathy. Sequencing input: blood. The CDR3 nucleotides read TGTGCCAGCAGTGTAGACAGGGGCTCCTACAATGAGCAGTTCTTC. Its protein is CASSVDRGSYNEQFF.